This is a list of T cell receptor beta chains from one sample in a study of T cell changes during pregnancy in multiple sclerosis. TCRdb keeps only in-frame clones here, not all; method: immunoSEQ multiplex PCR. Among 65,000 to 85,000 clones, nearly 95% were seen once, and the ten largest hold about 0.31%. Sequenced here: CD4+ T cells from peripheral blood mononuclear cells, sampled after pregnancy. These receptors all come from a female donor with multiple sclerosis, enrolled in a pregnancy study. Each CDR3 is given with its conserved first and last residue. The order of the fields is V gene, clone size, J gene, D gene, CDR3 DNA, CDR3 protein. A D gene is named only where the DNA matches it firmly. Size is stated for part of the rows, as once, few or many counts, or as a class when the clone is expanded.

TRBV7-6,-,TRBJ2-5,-,TGTGCCAGCAGCTTAGGTTGGCAGGGTGGGCAAGAGACCCAGTACTTC,CASSLGWQGGQETQYF
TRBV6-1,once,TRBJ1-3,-,TGTGCCAGCAGTGCCCCAGGGGAAAGCCGCCGAAACACCATATATTTT,CASSAPGESRRNTIYF
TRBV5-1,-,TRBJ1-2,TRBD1,TGCGCCAGCAGCTTGGTACAGGGGGCCGACTATGGCTACACCTTC,CASSLVQGADYGYTF
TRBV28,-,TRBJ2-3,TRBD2,TGTGCCAGCAGTCCACGGACTAGCGGGAGGGCTAGAGATACGCAGTATTTT,CASSPRTSGRARDTQYF
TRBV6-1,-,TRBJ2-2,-,TGTGCCAGCAGTGAACCAGGGTTATCCTCGAACACCGGGGAGCTGTTTTTT,CASSEPGLSSNTGELFF
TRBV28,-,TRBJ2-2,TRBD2,TGTGCCAGCAGTCCGGGACTAGCGGTCGCGAACACCGGGGAGCTGTTTTTT,CASSPGLAVANTGELFF
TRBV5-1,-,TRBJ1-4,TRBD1,TGCGCCAGCAGCTTGGCTATCCAGGGGGGAAATGAAAAACTGTTTTTT,CASSLAIQGGNEKLFF
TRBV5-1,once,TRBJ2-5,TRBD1,TGCGCCAGCAGCTTGGGGACAGGGCGGGCCGAGACCCAGTACTTC,CASSLGTGRAETQYF
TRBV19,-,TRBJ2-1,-,TGTGCCAGTAGTACCCGATTAAGTATCGGGCAGTTCTTC,CASSTRLSIGQFF
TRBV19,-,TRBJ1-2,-,TGTGCCAGTAGTAGGGCAGACCTCTCGGTCTACACCTTC,CASSRADLSVYTF
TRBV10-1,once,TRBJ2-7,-,TGCGCCAGCTCCTTCTCTAGCTCCTACGAGCAGTACTTC,CASSFSSSYEQYF
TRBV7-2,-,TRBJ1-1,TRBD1,TGTGCCAGCAGCCTAGGACAGGGGAATGCTGAAGCTTTCTTT,CASSLGQGNAEAFF
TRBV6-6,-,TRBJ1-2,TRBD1,TGTGCCAGCAGAACCCCGGGACAGCTCTATGGCTACACCTTC,CASRTPGQLYGYTF
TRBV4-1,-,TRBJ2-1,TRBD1,TGCGCCAGCAGCCAACCGGGACAGGGGATCTATGAGCAGTTCTTC,CASSQPGQGIYEQFF
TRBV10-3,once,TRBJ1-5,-,TGTGCCATCAAAGGGGATAGCAATCAGCCCCAGCATTTT,CAIKGDSNQPQHF
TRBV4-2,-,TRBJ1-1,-,TGTGCCAGCAGCCAAGTTGGGGGCCCCTTGAACACTGAAGCTTTCTTT,CASSQVGGPLNTEAFF
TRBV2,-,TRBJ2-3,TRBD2,TGTGCCAGCAGGGGGGGGTCTAGCGGGAGAAGGGTAGATACGCAGTATTTT,CASRGGSSGRRVDTQYF
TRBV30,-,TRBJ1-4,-,TGTGCCTGGAAAATTCGCGGGAAACTGTTTTTT,CAWKIRGKLFF
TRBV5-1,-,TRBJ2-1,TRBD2,TGCGCCAGCAGCCAAGGACTAGCGGGGCTTAGTTCCTACAATGAGCAGTTCTTC,CASSQGLAGLSSYNEQFF
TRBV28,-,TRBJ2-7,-,TGTGCCAGCAACTTCTCAGGGTTCAAGCAGTACTTC,CASNFSGFKQYF
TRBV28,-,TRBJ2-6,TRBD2,TGTGCCAGCAGATACTCCGGGGGGACTGGGGCCAACGTCCTGACTTTC,CASRYSGGTGANVLTF
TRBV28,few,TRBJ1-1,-,TGTGCCAGCAGTTACTTGAGAGCTGAAGCTTTCTTT,CASSYLRAEAFF
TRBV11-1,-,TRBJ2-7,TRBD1,TGTGCCAGCAGCTTCGGGACAGGCTCCTACGAGCAGTACTTC,CASSFGTGSYEQYF
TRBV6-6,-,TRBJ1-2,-,TGTGCCAGCAGCCCTGCGGGGGACTACTATGGCTACACCTTC,CASSPAGDYYGYTF
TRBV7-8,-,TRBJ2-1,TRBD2,TGTGCCAGCAGCTCGGGACTAGCGGCTGAAAATGAGCAGTTCTTC,CASSSGLAAENEQFF
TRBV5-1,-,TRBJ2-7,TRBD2,TGCGCCAGCAGCTTGGGGGCTAGCGGGAGGTCCTACGAGCAGTACTTC,CASSLGASGRSYEQYF
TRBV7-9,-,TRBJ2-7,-,TGTGCCAGCAGCTTAGACTCTCGCGGACTATCAACCGACGAGCAGTACTTC,CASSLDSRGLSTDEQYF
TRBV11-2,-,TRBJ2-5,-,TGTGCCAGCAGCGTACAGGGCAGTGCGGAGACCCAGTACTTC,CASSVQGSAETQYF
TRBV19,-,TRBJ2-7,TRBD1,TGTGCCAGTAGTTCTCAGGGGGCGTACGAGCAGTACTTC,CASSSQGAYEQYF
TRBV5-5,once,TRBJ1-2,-,TGTGCCAGCAGCCCCGGGACACCAGGCTTTAACTATGGCTACACCTTC,CASSPGTPGFNYGYTF
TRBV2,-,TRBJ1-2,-,TGTGCCAGCAGTGAGTACCCTGAAAGACGGGGAACCTTC,CASSEYPERRGTF
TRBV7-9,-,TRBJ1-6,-,TGTGCCAGCACCCCGCCCGGGGGGGAAGGTTCACCCCTCCACTTT,CASTPPGGEGSPLHF
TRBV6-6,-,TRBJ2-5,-,TGTGCCAGCAGTTACCGAGCGGCCGAGACCCAGTACTTC,CASSYRAAETQYF
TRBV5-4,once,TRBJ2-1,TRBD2,TGTGCCAGCAGCTTGAGACTAGCGGATTACAATGAGCAGTTCTTC,CASSLRLADYNEQFF
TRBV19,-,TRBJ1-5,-,TGTGCCAGTAGTATCGGGGGGGCAAGCAATCAGCCCCAGCATTTT,CASSIGGASNQPQHF
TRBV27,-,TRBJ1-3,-,TGTGCCAGCAGTTTTCGGGGTCCCGGAAACACCATATATTTT,CASSFRGPGNTIYF
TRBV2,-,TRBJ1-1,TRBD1,TGTGCCAGCCGATTGAAAAACAGGGGCCCGAACACTGAAGCTTTCTTT,CASRLKNRGPNTEAFF
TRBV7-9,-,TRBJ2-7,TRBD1,TGTGCCAGCAGCGCAGCTAGGGACAGCTCCTACGAGCAGTACTTC,CASSAARDSSYEQYF
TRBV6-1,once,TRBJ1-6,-,TGTGCCAGCAGTGTGCACGCGAGCTCCTATAATTCACCCCTCCACTTT,CASSVHASSYNSPLHF
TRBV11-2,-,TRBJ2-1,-,TGTGCCAGCAGCTTAGCAGGTAATGAGCAGTTCTTC,CASSLAGNEQFF
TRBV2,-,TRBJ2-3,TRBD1,TGTGCCAGTTCCTTCAGGGGGCTAGCGAGTAGCACAGATACGCAGTATTTT,CASSFRGLASSTDTQYF
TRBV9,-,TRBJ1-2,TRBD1,TGTGCCAGCAGCGCCGGACAGGACGTTTATGGCTACACCTTC,CASSAGQDVYGYTF
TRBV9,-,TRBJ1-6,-,TGTGCCAGCAGCGTAGATCCGAGGCCATTCGGTTCACCCCTCCACTTT,CASSVDPRPFGSPLHF
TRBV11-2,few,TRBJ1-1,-,TGTGCCAGCAGCTTAGGGCAGGGAGCTTTCTTT,CASSLGQGAFF
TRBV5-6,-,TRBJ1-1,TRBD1,TGTGCCAGCAGCTCACAGGGGGCGAACACTGAAGCTTTCTTT,CASSSQGANTEAFF
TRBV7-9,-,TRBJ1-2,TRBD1,TGTGCCAGCAGCTCAGACAGGGCTAACTATGGCTACACCTTC,CASSSDRANYGYTF
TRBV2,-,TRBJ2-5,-,TGTGCCAGCCGGGGGTACCAAGAGACCCAGTACTTC,CASRGYQETQYF
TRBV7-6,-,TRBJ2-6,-,TGTGCCAGCAGCTTAGATCCGGTAAAGCTTTCTGGGGCCAACGTCCTGACTTTC,CASSLDPVKLSGANVLTF
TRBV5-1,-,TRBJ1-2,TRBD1,TGCGCCAGCAGCTTGGGGGACAGGGTCTATGGCTACACCTTC,CASSLGDRVYGYTF
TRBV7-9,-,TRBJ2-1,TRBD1,TGTGCCAGCAGATCTACAGGGGTCTCCTACAATGAGCAGTTCTTC,CASRSTGVSYNEQFF
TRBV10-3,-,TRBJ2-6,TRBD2,TGTGCCATCAGTGGTCGGACTAGCGGGAGTGATGGGGCCAACGTCCTGACTTTC,CAISGRTSGSDGANVLTF
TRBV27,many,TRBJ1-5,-,TGTGCCAGCAGTTTGAGGGCCAGCCAGCCCCAGCATTTT,CASSLRASQPQHF
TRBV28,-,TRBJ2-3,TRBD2,TGTGCCAGCAGTTTCGAGCGGGACACAGATACGCAGTATTTT,CASSFERDTDTQYF